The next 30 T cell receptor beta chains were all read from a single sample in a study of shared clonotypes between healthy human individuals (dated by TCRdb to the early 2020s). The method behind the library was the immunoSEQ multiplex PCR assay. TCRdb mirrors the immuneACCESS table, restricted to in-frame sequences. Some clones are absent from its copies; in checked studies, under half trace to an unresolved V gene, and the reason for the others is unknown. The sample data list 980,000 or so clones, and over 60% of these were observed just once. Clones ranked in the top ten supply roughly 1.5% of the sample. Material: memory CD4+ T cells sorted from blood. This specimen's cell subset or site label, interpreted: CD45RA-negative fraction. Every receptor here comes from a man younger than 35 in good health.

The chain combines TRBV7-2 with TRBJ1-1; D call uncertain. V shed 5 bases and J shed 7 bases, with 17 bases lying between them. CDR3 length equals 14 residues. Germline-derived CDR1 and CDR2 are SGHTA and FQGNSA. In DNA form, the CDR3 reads TGTGCCAGCAGCGAAACCGGGAACTACCTTGAAGCTTTCTTT. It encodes CASSETGNYLEAFF.

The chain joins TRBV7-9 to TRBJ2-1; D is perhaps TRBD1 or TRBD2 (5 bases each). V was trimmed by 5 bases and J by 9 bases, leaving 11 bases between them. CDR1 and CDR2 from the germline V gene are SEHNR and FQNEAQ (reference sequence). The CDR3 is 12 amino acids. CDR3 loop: CASSRDEGEQFF. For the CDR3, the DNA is TGTGCCAGCAGCCGGGACGAGGGTGAGCAGTTCTTC.

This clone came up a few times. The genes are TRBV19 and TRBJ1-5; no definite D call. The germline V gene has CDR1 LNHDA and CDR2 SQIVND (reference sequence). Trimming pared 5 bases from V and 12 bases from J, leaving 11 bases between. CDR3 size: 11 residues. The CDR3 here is CASSYSTVQHF. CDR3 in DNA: TGTGCCAGTAGTTACTCCACCGTCCAGCATTTT.

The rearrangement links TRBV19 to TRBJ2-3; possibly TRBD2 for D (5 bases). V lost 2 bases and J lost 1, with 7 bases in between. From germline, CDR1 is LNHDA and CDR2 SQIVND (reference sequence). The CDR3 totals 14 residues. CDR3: CASSIKAGTDTQYF. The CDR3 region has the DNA TGTGCCAGTAGTATAAAAGCGGGCACAGATACGCAGTATTTT.

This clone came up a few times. CDR3 nucleotides: TGCAGCGTTGAAAGCGGGGTAGATACGCAGTATTTT. As protein: CSVESGVDTQYF. The chain carries TRBV29-1 and TRBJ2-3; 7 bases are shared with TRBD2. The trim removed 2 bases at V and 5 bases at J, leaving 1 base unmatched. The germline gives CDR1 SQVTM, CDR2 ANQGSEA. The CDR3 contains 12 residues.

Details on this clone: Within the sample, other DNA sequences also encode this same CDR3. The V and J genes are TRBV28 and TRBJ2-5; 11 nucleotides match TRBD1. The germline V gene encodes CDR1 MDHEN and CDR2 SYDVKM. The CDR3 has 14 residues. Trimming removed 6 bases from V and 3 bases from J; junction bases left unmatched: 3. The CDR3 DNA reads TGTGCCAGCAGAGGGACAGGGGGGAAAGAGACCCAGTACTTC. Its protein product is CASRGTGGKETQYF.

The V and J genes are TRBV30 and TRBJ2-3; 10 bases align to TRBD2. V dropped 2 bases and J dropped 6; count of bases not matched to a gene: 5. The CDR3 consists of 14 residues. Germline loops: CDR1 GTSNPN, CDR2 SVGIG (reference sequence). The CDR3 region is CAWSRGTSADTQYF. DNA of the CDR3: TGTGCCTGGAGTCGGGGGACTAGCGCCGATACGCAGTATTTT.

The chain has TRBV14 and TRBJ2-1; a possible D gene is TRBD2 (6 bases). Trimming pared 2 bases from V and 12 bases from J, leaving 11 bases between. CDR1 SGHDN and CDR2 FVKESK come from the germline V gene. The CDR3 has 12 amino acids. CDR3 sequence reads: CASSQQYGGQFF. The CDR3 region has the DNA TGTGCCAGCAGCCAACAATACGGGGGGCAGTTCTTC.

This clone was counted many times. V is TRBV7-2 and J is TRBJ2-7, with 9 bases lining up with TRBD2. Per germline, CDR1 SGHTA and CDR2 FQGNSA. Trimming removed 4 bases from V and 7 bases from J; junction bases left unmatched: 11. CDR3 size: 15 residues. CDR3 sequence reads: CASSSGSLAGGEQYF. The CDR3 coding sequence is TGTGCCAGCAGCTCTGGGTCACTAGCGGGCGGTGAGCAGTACTTC.

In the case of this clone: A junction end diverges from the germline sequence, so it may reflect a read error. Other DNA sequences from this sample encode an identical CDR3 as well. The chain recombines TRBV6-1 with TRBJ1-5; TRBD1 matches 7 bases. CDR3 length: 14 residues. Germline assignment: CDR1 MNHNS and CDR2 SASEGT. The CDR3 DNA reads TGTGCCAGTAGTGCCCAGGGGGTCAATCAGCCCCAGCATTTT. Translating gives CASSAQGVNQPQHF.

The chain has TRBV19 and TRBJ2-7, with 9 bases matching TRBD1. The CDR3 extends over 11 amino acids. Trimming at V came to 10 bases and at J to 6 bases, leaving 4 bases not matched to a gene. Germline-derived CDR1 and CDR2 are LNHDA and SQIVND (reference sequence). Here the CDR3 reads CATRDRAEQYF. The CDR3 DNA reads TGTGCCACTCGGGACAGGGCCGAGCAGTACTTC.

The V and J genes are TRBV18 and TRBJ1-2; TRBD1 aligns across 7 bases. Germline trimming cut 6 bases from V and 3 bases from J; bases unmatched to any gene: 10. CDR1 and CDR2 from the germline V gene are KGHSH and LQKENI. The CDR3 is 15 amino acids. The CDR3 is CASSPGDSGDYGYTF. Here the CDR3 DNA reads TGTGCCAGCTCTCCTGGGGACAGCGGGGACTATGGCTACACCTTC.

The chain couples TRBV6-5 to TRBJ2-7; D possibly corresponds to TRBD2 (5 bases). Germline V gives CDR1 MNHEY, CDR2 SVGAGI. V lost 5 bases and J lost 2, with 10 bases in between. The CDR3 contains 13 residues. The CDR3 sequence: CASSRTYPYEQYF. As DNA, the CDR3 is TGTGCCAGCAGTCGGACTTACCCCTACGAGCAGTACTTC.

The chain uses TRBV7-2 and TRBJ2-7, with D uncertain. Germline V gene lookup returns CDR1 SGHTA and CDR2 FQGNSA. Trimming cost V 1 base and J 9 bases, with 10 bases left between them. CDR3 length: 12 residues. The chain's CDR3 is CASSLVPGPQYF. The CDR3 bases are TGTGCCAGCAGCTTAGTGCCAGGACCGCAGTACTTC.

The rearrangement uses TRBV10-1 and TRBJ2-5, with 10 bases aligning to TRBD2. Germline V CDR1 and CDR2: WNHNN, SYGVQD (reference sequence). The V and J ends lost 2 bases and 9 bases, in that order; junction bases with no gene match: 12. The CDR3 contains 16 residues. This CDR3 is CASSETGLAVTVAQYF. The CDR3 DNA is TGCGCCAGCAGTGAGACTGGACTAGCGGTTACGGTGGCCCAGTACTTC.

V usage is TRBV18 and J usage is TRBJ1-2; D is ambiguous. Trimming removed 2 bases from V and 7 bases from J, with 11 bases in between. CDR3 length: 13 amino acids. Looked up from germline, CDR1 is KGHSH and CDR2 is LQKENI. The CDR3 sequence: CASSPIRASGYTF. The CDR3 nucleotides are TGTGCCAGCTCACCAATCCGGGCGTCTGGCTACACCTTC.

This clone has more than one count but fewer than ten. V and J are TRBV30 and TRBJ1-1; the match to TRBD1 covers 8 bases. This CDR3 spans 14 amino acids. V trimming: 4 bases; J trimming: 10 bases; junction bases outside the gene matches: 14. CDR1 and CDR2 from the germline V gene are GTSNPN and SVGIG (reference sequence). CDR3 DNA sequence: TGTGCCTGGATTGACGACAGGGGATCCCGTAGAGCTTTCTTT. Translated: CAWIDDRGSRRAFF.

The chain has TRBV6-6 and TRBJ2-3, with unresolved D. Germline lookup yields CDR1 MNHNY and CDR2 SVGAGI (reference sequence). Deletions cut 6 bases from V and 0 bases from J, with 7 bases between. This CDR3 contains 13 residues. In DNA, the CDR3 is TGTGCCAGCAGCTTCTATAGCACAGATACGCAGTATTTT. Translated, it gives CASSFYSTDTQYF.

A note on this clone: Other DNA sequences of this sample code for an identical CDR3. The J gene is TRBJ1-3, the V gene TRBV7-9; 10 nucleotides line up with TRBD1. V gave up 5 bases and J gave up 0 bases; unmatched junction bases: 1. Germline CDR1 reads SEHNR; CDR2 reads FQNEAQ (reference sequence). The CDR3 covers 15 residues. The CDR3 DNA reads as TGTGCCAGCAGCCGGGACAGGGGCTCTGGAAACACCATATATTTT. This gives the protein CASSRDRGSGNTIYF.

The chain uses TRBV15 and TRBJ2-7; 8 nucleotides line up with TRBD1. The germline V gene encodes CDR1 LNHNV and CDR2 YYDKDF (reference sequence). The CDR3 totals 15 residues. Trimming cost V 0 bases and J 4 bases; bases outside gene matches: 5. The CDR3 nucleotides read TGTGCCACCAGCAGAGAACAGGGGGACCCGTACGAGCAGTACTTC. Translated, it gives CATSREQGDPYEQYF.

CDR3 DNA sequence: TGTGCCAGCAGCCTGGGACTAGCGGGGACTCGATCCTACGAGCAGTACTTC. This codes for CASSLGLAGTRSYEQYF. The gene calls are TRBV9 and TRBJ2-7; TRBD2 aligns across 13 bases. This CDR3 comprises 17 residues. The J segment lost 1 base and the V segment lost 4 bases, leaving 8 bases of the junction unmatched. Germline values: CDR1 SGDLS, CDR2 YYNGEE.

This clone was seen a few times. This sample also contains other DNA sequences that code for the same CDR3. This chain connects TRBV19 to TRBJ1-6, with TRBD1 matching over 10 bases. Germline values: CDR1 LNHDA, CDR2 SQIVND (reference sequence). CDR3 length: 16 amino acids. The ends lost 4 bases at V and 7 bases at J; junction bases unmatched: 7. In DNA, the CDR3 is TGTGCCAGTAGTACCCCGGGACAGGGGCCAAATTCACCCCTCCACTTT. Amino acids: CASSTPGQGPNSPLHF.

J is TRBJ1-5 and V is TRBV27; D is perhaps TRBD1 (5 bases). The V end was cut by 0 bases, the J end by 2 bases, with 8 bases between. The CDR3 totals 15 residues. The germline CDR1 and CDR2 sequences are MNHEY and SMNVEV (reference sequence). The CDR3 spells CASSLSRGGNQPQHF. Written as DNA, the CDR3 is TGTGCCAGCAGTTTATCGAGAGGGGGCAATCAGCCCCAGCATTTT.

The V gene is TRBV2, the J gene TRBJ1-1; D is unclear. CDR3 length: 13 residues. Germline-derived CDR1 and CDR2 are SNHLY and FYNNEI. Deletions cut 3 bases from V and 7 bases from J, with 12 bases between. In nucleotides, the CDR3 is TGTGCCAGCAGTGACAGACCCATAAGTGAAGCTTTCTTT. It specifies CASSDRPISEAFF.

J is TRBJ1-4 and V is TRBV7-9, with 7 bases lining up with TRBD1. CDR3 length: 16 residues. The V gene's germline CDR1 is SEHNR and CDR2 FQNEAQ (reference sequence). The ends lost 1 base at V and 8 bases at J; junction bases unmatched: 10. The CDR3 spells CASSLDLQGFGEKLFF. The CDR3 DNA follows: TGTGCCAGCAGCTTAGACTTACAGGGGTTTGGGGAAAAACTGTTTTTT.

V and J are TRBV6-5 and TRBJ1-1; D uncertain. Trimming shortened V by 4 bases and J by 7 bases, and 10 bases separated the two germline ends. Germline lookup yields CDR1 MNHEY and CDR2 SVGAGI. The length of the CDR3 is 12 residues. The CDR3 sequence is CASSSEGGEAFF. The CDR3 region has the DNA TGTGCCAGCAGTTCGGAGGGAGGTGAAGCTTTCTTT.

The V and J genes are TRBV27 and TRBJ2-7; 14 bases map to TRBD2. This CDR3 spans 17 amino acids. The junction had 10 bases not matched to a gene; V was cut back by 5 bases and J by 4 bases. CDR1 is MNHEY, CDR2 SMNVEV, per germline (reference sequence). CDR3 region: CASSQGLAGGRFYEQYF. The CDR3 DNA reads TGTGCCAGCAGTCAAGGACTAGCGGGAGGACGGTTTTACGAGCAGTACTTC.

The CDR3 loop is CASSWDNTDTQYF. The CDR3 DNA reads as TGTGCCAGCAGTTGGGACAACACAGATACGCAGTATTTT. V is TRBV28 and J is TRBJ2-3, with D tentatively TRBD1 (6 bases). The CDR3 sequence is 13 residues long. V was clipped by 4 bases and J by 2 bases, with 7 bases between them. Per germline, CDR1 MDHEN and CDR2 SYDVKM.

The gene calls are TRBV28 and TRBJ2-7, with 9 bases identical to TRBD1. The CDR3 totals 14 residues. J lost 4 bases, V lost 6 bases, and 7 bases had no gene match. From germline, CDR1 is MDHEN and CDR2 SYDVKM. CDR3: CASRTTGGFYEQYF. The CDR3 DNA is TGTGCCAGCAGAACGACAGGGGGGTTTTACGAGCAGTACTTC.

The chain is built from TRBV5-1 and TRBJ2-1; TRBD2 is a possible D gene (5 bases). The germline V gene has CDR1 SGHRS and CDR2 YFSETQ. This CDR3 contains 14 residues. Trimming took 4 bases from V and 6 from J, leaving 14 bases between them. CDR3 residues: CASSGGSEANEQFF. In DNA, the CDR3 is TGCGCCAGCAGCGGTGGGTCGGAGGCCAATGAGCAGTTCTTC.